The clone carrying this T cell receptor (beta chain) was seen ten or more times. The antigen is undetermined. The source of the sample is a study of identical twins. General study findings and limits: Where beta out-of-frame sequences were concerned, excess twin sharing was weaker. Insertion counts were lower in abundant cord blood beta clonotypes, a trend that memory repertoires did not show.

TCRdb reprocessed the 5' RACE reads with MiXCR, giving one entry per CDR3 protein. The table includes approximately 500,000 distinct CDR3 sequences, roughly 15% detected once. Trimming pared 1 base from V and 6 bases from J, leaving 9 bases between. The germline V gene has CDR1 SGHAT and CDR2 FQNNGV. There are 14 residues in the CDR3. These data are also associated with another study on yellow fever vaccine responses in identical twins.

The clonotype comes from a woman aged 18 to 35 in good health. Sequencing was performed on CD4+ T cells sorted from blood. J is TRBJ2-2 and V is TRBV11-2, with D perhaps matching TRBD2 (6 bases). This CDR3 reads CASSLVGLPGELFF. As DNA, the CDR3 is TGTGCCAGCAGCTTAGTGGGACTCCCCGGGGAGCTGTTTTTT. The variable domain in full, completed from reference TRBV11-2 and TRBJ2-2, reads EAGVAQSPRYKIIEKRQSVAFWCNPISGHATLYWYQQILGQGPKLLIQFQNNGVVDDSQLPKDRFSAERLKGVDSTLKIQPAKLEDSAVYLCASSLVGLPGELFFGEGSRLTVL.